This TCR beta chain was documented in a study of regulatory T cells in long-lasting Graves disease. For the study at large: Recently diagnosed Graves' patients had received antithyroid drugs for under 3 months.

TCR beta libraries were built with iRepertoire HTBI primers and Arm-PCR of CDR3 regions. TCRdb re-called the multiplex PCR reads through MiXCR, storing one row per CDR3 protein. The sample shows roughly 380,000 distinct CDR3 sequences, roughly 17% of them seen only once. The time point was: newly diagnosed GD, antithyroid drugs for less than 3 months. After RNA was extracted from PBMCs, the TCR library was made from it. American Thyroid Association guidelines defined Graves' disease diagnosis. This clonotype was counted between two and nine times. V dropped 3 bases and J dropped 3 bases, with 15 bases sitting between them. Germline CDR1 and CDR2: DFQATT and SNEGSKA (reference sequence). The CDR3 loop spans 14 amino acids. These data also featured in a second study, about T cells in Graves' hyperthyroidism and ophthalmopathy. That study reports: No progression to ophthalmopathy during 18 months of follow-up defined stable disease. With the HTBI primer set, the TCR CDR3 went through a first round of RT-PCR.

The sequenced sample was peripheral blood mononuclear cells (PBMCs), obtained at new diagnosis, from a patient treated with antithyroid drugs. This chain joins TRBV20-1 and TRBJ2-7, with D possibly TRBD1 on 6 matching bases. This sequence was found in a man in his forties with Graves disease. The DNA for the CDR3 is TGCAGTGCTAGCCCACAGGGAAGGTACTACGAGCAGTACTTC. It encodes CSASPQGRYYEQYF.